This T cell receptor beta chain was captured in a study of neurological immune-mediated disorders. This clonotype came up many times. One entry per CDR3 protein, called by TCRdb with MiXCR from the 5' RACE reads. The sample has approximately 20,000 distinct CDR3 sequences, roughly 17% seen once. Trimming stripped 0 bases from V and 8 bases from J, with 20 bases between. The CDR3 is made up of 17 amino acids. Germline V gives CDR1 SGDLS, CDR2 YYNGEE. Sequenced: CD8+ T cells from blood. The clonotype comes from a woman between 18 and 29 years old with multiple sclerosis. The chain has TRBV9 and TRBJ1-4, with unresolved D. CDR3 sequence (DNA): TGTGCCAGCAGCGTAGGCGGTAGTAGGGTGAGAAGCGAAAAACTGTTTTTT. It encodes CASSVGGSRVRSEKLFF.